The present T cell receptor (beta chain) was sequenced within a study of Graves' ophthalmopathy and Graves' hyperthyroidism. Regarding the study as a whole: It was with roughly 70% sensitivity and roughly 75% specificity that the model predicted ophthalmopathy progression.

Beta-chain TCR CDR3 regions were amplified from RNA transcripts. Second-round multiplex PCR came after first-round RT-PCR with HTBI primers. TCRdb reprocessed the multiplex PCR reads via MiXCR and lists one record per CDR3 protein. The sample consists of about 390,000 distinct CDR3 sequences, approximately 18% of them appearing once. Stable hyperthyroid donors showed no ophthalmopathy during 18 months follow-up. Hyperthyroidism patients, aged 18 to 65, were newly diagnosed, under 2 months' duration. This clonotype was counted between two and nine times. Antigen: not known. Germline CDR1 reads WSHSY; CDR2 reads SAAADI. V lost 0 bases to trimming and J lost 4 bases, with 15 bases between them. The CDR3 runs to 16 residues.

The rearrangement joins TRBV10-2 to TRBJ1-1; D remains ambiguous. The sequenced material came from peripheral blood. The receptor was isolated from an adult woman with stable Graves' hyperthyroidism. This CDR3 reads CASSESGVGVSTEAFF. The DNA of the CDR3 is TGCGCCAGCAGTGAGTCTGGGGTTGGGGTGAGCACTGAAGCTTTCTTT.